Included here is one TCR beta chain sequence, with context. The antigen this receptor binds is unknown. No much larger clone exists at a distance of one base, and base qualities are not known. A distance of 7 bases separates the germline ends of V and J, which lose 1 base and 4 bases respectively. The cysteine opens and the phenylalanine closes a CDR3 of 14 amino acids. CDR3 DNA is the only sequence kept; it has 42 bases, read in frame from the first base. The germline V gene (reference sequence) sets CDR1 to LNHNV and CDR2 to YYDKDF. The data are from a study of blood T cell repertoires in COVID-19 (dated by TCRdb to 2020 to 2021). The study in broad terms: The collaborator samples originated in the United States, Italy and Spain and spanned the acute and convalescent phases of COVID-19. Samples were obtained from the ongoing ImmuneRACE study (first 160 participants) and from some 1,200 subjects provided by 6 global collaborators. The material from the prospective study consisted of cDNA or gDNA derived from T cells, B-cell-depleted T cells, or PBMCs. Where available, HLA class I and class II types were obtained from metadata supplied by the sample provider rather than from assay-based typing. Subjects who had been exposed to COVID-19, were actively infected with it, or had recovered from it provided the deeply sampled blood TCRbeta repertoires that made up the dataset. A de-identified subject ID, COVID-19 status, age in years and sex were almost always included in the sample metadata. The repertoires were made available in a free public database intended to serve as a resource for research on the immune response to SARS-CoV-2. The full study reports these points: How much clinical and demographic metadata was included differed by source and by participant, and the metadata was provided uncurated.

TCRbeta CDR3 regions were amplified from genomic DNA by means of the immunoSEQ Assay, a bias-controlled multiplex PCR. In the paper's pipeline: Nucleated cell counts per sample were estimated from amplification of reference gene primers within the assay. To quantify the absolute abundance of each unique TCRbeta CDR3 rearrangement, sequence reads were collapsed and filtered. For each sample, productive Simpson clonality was calculated as the square root of Simpson's diversity index over productive rearrangements. Entries here come from immuneACCESS through TCRdb and include only in-frame sequences with V and J called. Some clones fail to appear in such tables; in the studies checked, an unresolved V gene covers under half of the shortfall, and the cause of the remainder is unknown. V, J and clone size were drawn from that table, and D and trimming were deduced from the DNA. Across this sample there are under 300,000 clones, with about 88% seen only once. The ten most abundant clones make up 2% to 2.5% of the sample.

Another Seattle source contributed samples from volunteer blood donors who had recovered from COVID-19. Each collaborating institution followed its own protocols to collect whole blood in K2EDTA tubes. For TCRbeta analysis, collaborators shipped samples in one of three forms: frozen whole blood, isolated PBMCs, or DNA extracted from either of those sample types. Sequencing was carried out using peripheral blood. The source of this sequence is a woman in her thirties or forties who had recovered from COVID-19. This sequence uses TRBV15 and TRBJ2-2, with no reliable assignment of the D segment. The bases are TGTGCCACCAGCAGAGTGTCGTCCACCGGGGAGCTGTTTTTT. Its translation reads: CATSRVSSTGELFF.